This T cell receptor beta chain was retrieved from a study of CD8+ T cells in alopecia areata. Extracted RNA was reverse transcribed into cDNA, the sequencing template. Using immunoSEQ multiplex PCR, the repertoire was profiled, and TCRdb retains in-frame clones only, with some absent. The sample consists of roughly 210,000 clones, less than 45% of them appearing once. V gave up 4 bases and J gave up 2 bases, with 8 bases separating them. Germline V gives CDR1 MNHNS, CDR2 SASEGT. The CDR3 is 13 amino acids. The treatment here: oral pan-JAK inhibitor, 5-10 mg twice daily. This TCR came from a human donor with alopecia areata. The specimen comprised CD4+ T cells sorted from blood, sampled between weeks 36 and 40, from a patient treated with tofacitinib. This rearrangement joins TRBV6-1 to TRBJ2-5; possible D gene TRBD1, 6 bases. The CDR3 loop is CASSVQGQETQYF. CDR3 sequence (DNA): TGTGCCAGCAGTGTACAGGGACAAGAGACCCAGTACTTC.